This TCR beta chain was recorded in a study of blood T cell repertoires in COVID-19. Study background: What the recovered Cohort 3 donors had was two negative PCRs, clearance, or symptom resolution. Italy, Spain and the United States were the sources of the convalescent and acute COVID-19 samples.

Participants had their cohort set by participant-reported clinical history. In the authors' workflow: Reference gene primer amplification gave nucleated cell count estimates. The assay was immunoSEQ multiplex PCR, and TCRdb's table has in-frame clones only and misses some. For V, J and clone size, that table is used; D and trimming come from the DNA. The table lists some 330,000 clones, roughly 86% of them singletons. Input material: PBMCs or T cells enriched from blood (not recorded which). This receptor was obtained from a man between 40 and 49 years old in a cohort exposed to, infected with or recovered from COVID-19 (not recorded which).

The CDR3 reads CASSSFYRGSVPSYGYTF. CDR3 sequence (DNA): TGTGCCAGCAGCTCATTCTACAGGGGATCGGTCCCGTCATATGGCTACACCTTC. This sequence joins TRBV13 and TRBJ1-2; 7 positions agree with TRBD1. V lost 4 bases and J lost 5; bases outside the gene matches: 19. The CDR3 consists of 18 residues. Germline CDR1 PRHDT, CDR2 FYEKMQ (reference sequence).